These 5 T cell receptor beta chains originate from one sample sequenced in a study of blood T cell repertoires in COVID-19. TCRdb's copy holds only in-frame clones and misses some; the assay was immunoSEQ multiplex PCR. The sample includes fewer than 650,000 clones, roughly nine tenths of them seen just once. The specimen was peripheral blood. Receptors originate from a woman aged 45-60 years with COVID-19, enrolled during active disease.

This clone was counted once. J is TRBJ2-7 and V is TRBV29-1; a weak D match, TRBD1 (6 bases). CDR1 is SQVTM, CDR2 ANQGSEA, per germline. Trimming removed 6 bases from V and 5 bases from J, with 11 bases in between. This CDR3 spans 11 amino acids. CDR3 residues: CSVYRADEQYF. Here the CDR3 DNA reads TGCAGCGTATACAGGGCAGACGAGCAGTACTTC.

This chain joins TRBV5-4 and TRBJ2-1, with D unclear. Germline-derived CDR1 and CDR2 are SGHNT and YYREEE (reference sequence). Trimming cost V 0 bases and J 12 bases, with 13 bases left between them. The CDR3 length is 13 residues. The CDR3 here is CASSLGRNPGQFF. The CDR3 region has the DNA TGTGCCAGCAGCTTGGGGCGGAACCCTGGGCAGTTCTTC.

This chain's CDR3 is CASSIGRTRARGYTF. The CDR3 nucleotides are TGTGCCAGTAGTATTGGGAGGACCCGGGCACGGGGCTACACCTTC. This chain connects TRBV19 to TRBJ1-2; D is uncertain. The V end lost 3 bases, the J end lost 8 bases, and 19 bases lay between the germline ends. Looked up from germline, CDR1 is LNHDA and CDR2 is SQIVND (reference sequence). This CDR3 has 15 amino acids.

The CDR3 bases are TGTGCCAGCAGCCTCCTCACGGACTATGGCTACACCTTC. Translating it yields CASSLLTDYGYTF. The chain has TRBV6-2 or TRBV6-3 and TRBJ1-2, with D unresolved. Germline assignment: CDR1 MNHEY and CDR2 SVGEGT. The V end was cut by 6 bases, the J end by 3 bases, with 11 bases between. The CDR3 runs to 13 residues.

The chain has TRBV10-2 and TRBJ2-7; 8 positions agree with TRBD2. Trimming cost V 3 bases and J 0 bases; bases outside gene matches: 10. Germline CDR1 WSHSY, CDR2 SAAADI. This CDR3 is built from 17 residues. The CDR3 sequence is CASSDEGRRGASYEQYF. CDR3 in DNA: TGCGCCAGCAGTGATGAGGGGAGGCGGGGGGCCTCCTACGAGCAGTACTTC.